This TCR beta chain stems from a study of tumor-infiltrating lymphocytes in primary liver carcinoma. With regard to this clonotype: Its antigen is not identified. Given a much more abundant clone one base away, this may be a read error.

Germline DNA was also extracted, and blood RNA was taken from unsorted whole blood. Treatment-naive at the time, the patients had chronic HBV infection. TCR beta cDNA was prepared out of roughly 500 ng total RNA by means of a constant-region primer. Three nested multiplex PCR rounds, a slightly modified ARM-PCR, produced the libraries for TCR beta. A C-beta reverse primer and TRBV1-TRBV30 forward primers served in each of the first two PCR rounds, at ten to eleven cycles apiece. TCRdb re-derived calls from the multiplex PCR reads in MiXCR, one entry per CDR3 protein. The repertoire holds about 320,000 distinct CDR3 sequences, with approximately 58% as singletons. Germline V gene lookup returns CDR1 SGHAT and CDR2 FQNNGV. The CDR3 contains 17 residues. Points from the study as a whole: Bulk unsorted samples prevented comparison of CD4+ and CD8+ repertoires.

The V gene is TRBV11-2, the J gene TRBJ2-7; 7 nucleotides match TRBD2. This TCR derives from a woman in her twenties or thirties with primary liver carcinoma and hepatitis B virus infection. Sequenced sample: peripheral blood. CDR3 amino acids: CANSFIPGRAGGDEQYF. The CDR3 nucleotides read TGTGCCAACAGCTTTATCCCGGGCCGAGCTGGGGGGGACGAGCAGTACTTC.